The rows below give T cell receptor beta chains drawn from one sample of a study of T cells in Graves' hyperthyroidism and ophthalmopathy. TCRdb re-derived calls from the multiplex PCR reads in MiXCR, one entry per CDR3 protein. The sample holds roughly 150,000 distinct CDR3 sequences, about 9% seen once. The specimen sequenced was blood. All receptors come from a woman younger than 35 with Graves' hyperthyroidism that later progressed to Graves' ophthalmopathy. Each CDR3 is given with its conserved first and last residue. Fields, in order: clone size, D gene, CDR3 length, V gene, J gene, CDR3 protein, CDR3 DNA. D genes are given only for firm matches. Only some rows state a clone size, as once, few, many or a class for expanded clones.

abundance: -
d_gene: TRBD2
len: 14
v_gene: TRBV9
j_gene: TRBJ2-3
CDR3aa: CASSPGTRKDTQYF
CDR3nt: TGTGCCAGCAGCCCCGGGACTAGAAAAGATACGCAGTATTTT

abundance: few
d_gene: -
len: 13
v_gene: TRBV29-1
j_gene: TRBJ1-6
CDR3aa: CSVDITYNSPLHF
CDR3nt: TGCAGCGTTGATATAACCTATAATTCACCCCTCCACTTT

abundance: many
d_gene: -
len: 13
v_gene: TRBV11-2
j_gene: TRBJ2-2
CDR3aa: CASSRGNTGELFF
CDR3nt: TGTGCCAGCAGCCGAGGGAACACCGGGGAGCTGTTTTTT

abundance: -
d_gene: TRBD2
len: 15
v_gene: TRBV20-1
j_gene: TRBJ2-1
CDR3aa: CSARETLAGYNEQFF
CDR3nt: TGCAGTGCTAGAGAGACCCTAGCGGGCTACAATGAGCAGTTCTTC

abundance: many
d_gene: -
len: 13
v_gene: TRBV7-3
j_gene: TRBJ1-1
CDR3aa: CASSLTGNTEAFF
CDR3nt: TGTGCCAGCAGCTTAACGGGGAACACTGAAGCTTTCTTT

abundance: -
d_gene: -
len: 15
v_gene: TRBV20-1
j_gene: TRBJ2-3
CDR3aa: CSAMHGTDNTDTQYF
CDR3nt: TGCAGTGCTATGCACGGGACGGACAACACAGATACGCAGTATTTT

abundance: many
d_gene: -
len: 13
v_gene: TRBV7-9
j_gene: TRBJ2-7
CDR3aa: CASSLPSGREQYF
CDR3nt: TGTGCCAGCAGCTTACCCTCTGGCAGAGAGCAGTACTTC

abundance: many
d_gene: TRBD1
len: 19
v_gene: TRBV30
j_gene: TRBJ2-1
CDR3aa: CAWSVLGQGAYWGYNEQFF
CDR3nt: TGTGCCTGGAGTGTACTGGGACAGGGGGCGTATTGGGGCTACAATGAGCAGTTCTTC

abundance: many
d_gene: -
len: 15
v_gene: TRBV12-3/TRBV12-4
j_gene: TRBJ1-1
CDR3aa: CASSPTGVMNTEAFF
CDR3nt: TGTGCCAGCAGTCCAACGGGGGTCATGAACACTGAAGCTTTCTTT

abundance: -
d_gene: TRBD2
len: 17
v_gene: TRBV4-2
j_gene: TRBJ2-4
CDR3aa: CASSQDPSGDCKNIQYF
CDR3nt: TGTGCCAGCAGCCAAGATCCTAGCGGGGACTGCAAAAACATTCAGTACTTC

abundance: few
d_gene: -
len: 17
v_gene: TRBV27
j_gene: TRBJ2-3
CDR3aa: CASTHSGRIVGTDTQYF
CDR3nt: TGTGCCAGCACCCACTCGGGTCGAATCGTCGGCACAGATACGCAGTATTTT